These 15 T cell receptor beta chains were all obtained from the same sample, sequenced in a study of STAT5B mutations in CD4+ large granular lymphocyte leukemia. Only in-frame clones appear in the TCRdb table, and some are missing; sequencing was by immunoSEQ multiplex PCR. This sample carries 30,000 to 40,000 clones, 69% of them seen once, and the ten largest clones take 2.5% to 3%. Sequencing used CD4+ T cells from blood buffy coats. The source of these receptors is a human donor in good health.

This CDR3 is CASHGTPKETQYF. The CDR3 DNA reads as TGCGCCAGCCACGGGACTCCCAAAGAGACCCAGTACTTC. This chain links TRBV5-1 with TRBJ2-5, with D possibly TRBD2 on 6 matching bases. The germline V and J ends were trimmed by 7 bases and 3 bases, with 13 bases remaining between them. This CDR3 region has 13 residues. Germline values: CDR1 SGHRS, CDR2 YFSETQ.

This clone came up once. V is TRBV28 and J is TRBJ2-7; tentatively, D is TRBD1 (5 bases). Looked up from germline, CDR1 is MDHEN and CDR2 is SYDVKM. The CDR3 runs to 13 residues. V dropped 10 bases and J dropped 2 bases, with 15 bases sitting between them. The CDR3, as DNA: TGTGCCACCGAAGACAGTCTAACCTACGAGCAGTACTTC. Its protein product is CATEDSLTYEQYF.

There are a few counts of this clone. The chain's CDR3 is CASGSTGAANYGYTF. CDR3 coding DNA: TGTGCTAGTGGTTCGACAGGCGCAGCTAACTATGGCTACACCTTC. The V call is TRBV12-5, the J call TRBJ1-2; D possibly corresponds to TRBD1 (6 bases). Germline V gene lookup returns CDR1 LGHNT and CDR2 FRNRAP. V shed 4 bases and J shed 0 bases, with 12 bases lying between them. This CDR3 comprises 15 residues. The entire variable domain, with the rest obtained from reference TRBV12-5 and TRBJ1-2, is as follows: DARVTQTPRHKVTEMGQEVTMRCQPILGHNTVFWYRQTMMQGLELLAYFRNRAPLDDSGMPKDRFSAEMPDATLATLKIQPSEPRDSAVYFCASGSTGAANYGYTFGSGTRLTVV.

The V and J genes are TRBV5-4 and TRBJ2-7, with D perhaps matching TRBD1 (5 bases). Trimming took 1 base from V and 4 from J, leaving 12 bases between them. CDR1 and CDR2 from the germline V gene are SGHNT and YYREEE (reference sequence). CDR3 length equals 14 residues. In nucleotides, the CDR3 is TGTGCCAGCAGCTTGAGCCAGGGAAGGTACGAGCAGTACTTC. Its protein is CASSLSQGRYEQYF. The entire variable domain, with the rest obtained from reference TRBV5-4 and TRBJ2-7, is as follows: ETGVTQSPTHLIKTRGQQVTLRCSSQSGHNTVSWYQQALGQGPQFIFQYYREEENGRGNFPPRFSGLQFPNYSSELNVNALELDDSALYLCASSLSQGRYEQYFGPGTRLTVT.

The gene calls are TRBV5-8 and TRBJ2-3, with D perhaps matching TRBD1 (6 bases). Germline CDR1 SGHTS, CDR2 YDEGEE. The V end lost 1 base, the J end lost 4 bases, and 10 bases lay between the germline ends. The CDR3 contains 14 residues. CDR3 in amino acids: CASSLQGRSDTQYF. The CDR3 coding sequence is TGTGCCAGCAGCTTGCAGGGGCGGTCAGATACGCAGTATTTT.

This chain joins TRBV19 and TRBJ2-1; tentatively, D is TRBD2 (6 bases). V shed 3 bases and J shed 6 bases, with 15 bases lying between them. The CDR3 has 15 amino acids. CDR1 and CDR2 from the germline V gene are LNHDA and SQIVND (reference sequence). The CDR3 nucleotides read TGTGCCAGTAGTATGCAGGGACTGGCACTCAATGAGCAGTTCTTC. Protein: CASSMQGLALNEQFF. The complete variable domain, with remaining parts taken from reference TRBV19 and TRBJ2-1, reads DGGITQSPKYLFRKEGQNVTLSCEQNLNHDAMYWYRQDPGQGLRLIYYSQIVNDFQKGDIAEGYSVSREKKESFPLTVTSAQKNPTAFYLCASSMQGLALNEQFFGPGTRLTVL.

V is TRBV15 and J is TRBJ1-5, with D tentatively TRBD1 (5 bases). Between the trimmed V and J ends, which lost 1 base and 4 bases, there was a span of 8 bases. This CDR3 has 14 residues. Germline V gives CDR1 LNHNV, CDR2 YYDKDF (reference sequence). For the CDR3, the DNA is TGTGCCACCAGCAGAGCAGGGAGTAATCAGCCCCAGCATTTT. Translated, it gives CATSRAGSNQPQHF.

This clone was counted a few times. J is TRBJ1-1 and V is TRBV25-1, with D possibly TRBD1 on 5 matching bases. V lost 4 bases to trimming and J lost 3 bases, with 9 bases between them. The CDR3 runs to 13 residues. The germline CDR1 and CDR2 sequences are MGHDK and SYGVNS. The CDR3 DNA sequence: TGTGCCAGCAGTGCAACAGGAGACACTGAAGCTTTCTTT. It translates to CASSATGDTEAFF.

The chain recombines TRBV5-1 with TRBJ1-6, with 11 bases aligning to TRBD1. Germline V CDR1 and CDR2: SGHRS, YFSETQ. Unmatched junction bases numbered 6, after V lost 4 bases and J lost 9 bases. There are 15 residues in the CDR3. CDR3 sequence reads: CASSPRDRGISPLHF. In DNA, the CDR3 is TGCGCCAGCAGCCCAAGGGACAGGGGGATTTCACCCCTCCACTTT.

CDR3 in DNA: TGTGCCAGTAGTATACGGACAGGGTATGGCTACGAGCAGTACTTC. Translation gives CASSIRTGYGYEQYF. The chain uses TRBV19 and TRBJ2-7; 8 nucleotides line up with TRBD1. This CDR3 is built from 15 residues. V lost 2 bases, J lost 3 bases, and 6 bases stayed unmatched. The V gene's germline CDR1 is LNHDA and CDR2 SQIVND (reference sequence).

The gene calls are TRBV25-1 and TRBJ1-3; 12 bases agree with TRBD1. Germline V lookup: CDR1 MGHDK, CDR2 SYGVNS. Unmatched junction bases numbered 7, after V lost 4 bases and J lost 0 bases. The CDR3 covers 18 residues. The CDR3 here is CASSASAGQGASGNTIYF. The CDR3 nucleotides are TGTGCCAGCAGTGCTTCGGCGGGACAGGGGGCCTCTGGAAACACCATATATTTT.

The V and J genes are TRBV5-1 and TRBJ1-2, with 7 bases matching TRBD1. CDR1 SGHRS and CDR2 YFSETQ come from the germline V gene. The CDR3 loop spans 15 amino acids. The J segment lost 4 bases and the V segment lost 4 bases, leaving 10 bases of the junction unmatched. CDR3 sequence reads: CASSHDRVGGYGYTF. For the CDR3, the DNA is TGCGCCAGCAGCCACGACAGGGTAGGGGGCTATGGCTACACCTTC.

CDR3 sequence reads: CASSLGVAGGQETQYF. The CDR3 region has the DNA TGCGCCAGCAGCTTGGGAGTAGCGGGGGGGCAAGAGACCCAGTACTTC. The chain combines TRBV5-1 with TRBJ2-5; 11 bases align to TRBD2. The germline V gene has CDR1 SGHRS and CDR2 YFSETQ. The V segment lost 0 bases and the J segment 2 bases; nucleotides outside the gene matches: 3. The CDR3 contains 16 residues.

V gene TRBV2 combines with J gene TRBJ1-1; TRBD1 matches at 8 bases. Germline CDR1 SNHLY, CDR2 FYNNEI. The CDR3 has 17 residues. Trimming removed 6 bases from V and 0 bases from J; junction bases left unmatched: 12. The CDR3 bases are TGTGCCAGCAGACTCCGGGACAGGTCTATCCTGAACACTGAAGCTTTCTTT. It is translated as CASRLRDRSILNTEAFF.

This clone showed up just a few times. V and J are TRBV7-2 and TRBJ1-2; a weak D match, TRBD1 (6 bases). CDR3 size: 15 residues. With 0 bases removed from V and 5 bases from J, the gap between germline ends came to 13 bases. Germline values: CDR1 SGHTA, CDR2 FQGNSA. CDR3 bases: TGTGCCAGCAGCTTAGCCCCAGGGGCCCATTATGGCTACACCTTC. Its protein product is CASSLAPGAHYGYTF.